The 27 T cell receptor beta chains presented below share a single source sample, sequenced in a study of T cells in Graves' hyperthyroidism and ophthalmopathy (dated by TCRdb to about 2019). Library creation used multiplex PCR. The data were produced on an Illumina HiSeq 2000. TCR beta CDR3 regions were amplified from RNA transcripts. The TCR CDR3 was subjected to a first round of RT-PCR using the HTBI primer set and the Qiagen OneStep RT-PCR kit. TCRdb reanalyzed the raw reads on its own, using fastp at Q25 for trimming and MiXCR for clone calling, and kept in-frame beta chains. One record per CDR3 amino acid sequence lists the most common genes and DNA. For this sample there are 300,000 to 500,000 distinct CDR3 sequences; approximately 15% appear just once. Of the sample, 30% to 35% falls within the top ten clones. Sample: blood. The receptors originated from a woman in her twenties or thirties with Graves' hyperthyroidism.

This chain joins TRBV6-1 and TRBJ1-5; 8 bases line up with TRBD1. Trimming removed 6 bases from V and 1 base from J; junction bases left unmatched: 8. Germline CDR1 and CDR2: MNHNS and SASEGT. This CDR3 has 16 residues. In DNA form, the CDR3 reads TGTGCCAGCAGAGCACAGGGGGAGGGGAGCAATCAGCCCCAGCATTTT. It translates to CASRAQGEGSNQPQHF.

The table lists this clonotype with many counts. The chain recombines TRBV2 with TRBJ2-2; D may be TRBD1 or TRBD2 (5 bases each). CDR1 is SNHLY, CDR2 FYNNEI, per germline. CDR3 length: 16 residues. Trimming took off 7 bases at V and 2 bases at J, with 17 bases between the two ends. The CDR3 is CASTPPGLLNTGELFF. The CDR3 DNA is TGTGCCAGCACCCCCCCGGGGCTACTAAACACCGGGGAGCTGTTTTTT.

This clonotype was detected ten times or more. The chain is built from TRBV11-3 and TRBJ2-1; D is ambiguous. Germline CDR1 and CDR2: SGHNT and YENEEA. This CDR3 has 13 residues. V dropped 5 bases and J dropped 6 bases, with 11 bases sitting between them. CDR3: CASSPSSINEQFF. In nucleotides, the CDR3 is TGTGCCAGCAGCCCCTCCTCTATCAATGAGCAGTTCTTC.

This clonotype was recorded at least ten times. CDR3 nucleotides: TGTGCCAGCAGCCTAATAGTACAGGGACCCCCCAGCGGGAGCTACGAGCAGTACTTC. As protein: CASSLIVQGPPSGSYEQYF. This sequence joins TRBV11-2 and TRBJ2-7; TRBD2 aligns across 8 bases. With 5 bases clipped from V and 3 bases from J, the junction kept 21 bases outside the gene matches. CDR1 is SGHAT and CDR2 is FQNNGV in the germline V gene. The CDR3 is made up of 19 amino acids.

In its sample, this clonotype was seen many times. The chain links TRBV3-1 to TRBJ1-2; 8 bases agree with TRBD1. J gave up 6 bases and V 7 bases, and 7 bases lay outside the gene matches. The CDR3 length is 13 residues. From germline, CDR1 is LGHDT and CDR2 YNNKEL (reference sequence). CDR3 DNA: TGTGCCAGCACCGACAGGGGAAGGGATGGCTACACCTTC. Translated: CASTDRGRDGYTF. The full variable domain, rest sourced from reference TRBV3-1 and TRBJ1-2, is DTAVSQTPKYLVTQMGNDKSIKCEQNLGHDTMYWYKQDSKKFLKIMFSYNNKELIINETVPNRFSPKSPDKAHLNLHINSLELGDSAVYFCASTDRGRDGYTFGSGTRLTVV.

The CDR3 loop is CASSFRLSNTGELFF. The DNA of the CDR3 is TGTGCCAGCAGCTTCCGGCTATCGAACACCGGGGAGCTGTTTTTT. The chain has TRBV13 and TRBJ2-2; D is ambiguous. The CDR3 loop spans 15 amino acids. Deletions cut 3 bases from V and 0 bases from J, with 8 bases between. The V gene's germline CDR1 is PRHDT and CDR2 FYEKMQ (reference sequence).

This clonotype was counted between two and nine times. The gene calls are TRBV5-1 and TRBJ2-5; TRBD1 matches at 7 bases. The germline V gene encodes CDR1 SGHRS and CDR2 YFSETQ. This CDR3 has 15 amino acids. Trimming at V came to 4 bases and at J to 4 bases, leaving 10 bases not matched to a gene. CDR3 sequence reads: CASSPRGQLGETQYF. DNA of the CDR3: TGCGCCAGCAGCCCTCGGGGACAGTTGGGAGAGACCCAGTACTTC. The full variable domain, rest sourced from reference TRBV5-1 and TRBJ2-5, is KAGVTQTPRYLIKTRGQQVTLSCSPISGHRSVSWYQQTPGQGLQFLFEYFSETQRNKGNFPGRFSGRQFSNSRSEMNVSTLELGDSALYLCASSPRGQLGETQYFGPGTRLLVL.

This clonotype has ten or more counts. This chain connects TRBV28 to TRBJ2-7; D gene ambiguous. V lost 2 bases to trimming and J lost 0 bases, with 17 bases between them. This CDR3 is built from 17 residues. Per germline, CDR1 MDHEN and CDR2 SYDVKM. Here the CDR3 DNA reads TGTGCCAGCAGTTTAGTCCCAATCCAGAAGCCCTCCTACGAGCAGTACTTC. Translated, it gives CASSLVPIQKPSYEQYF.

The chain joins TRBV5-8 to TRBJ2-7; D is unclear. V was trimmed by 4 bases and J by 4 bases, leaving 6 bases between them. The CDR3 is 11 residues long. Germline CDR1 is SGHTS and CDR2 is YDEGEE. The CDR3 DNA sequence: TGTGCCAGCAGCATCGGATACGAGCAGTACTTC. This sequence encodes CASSIGYEQYF.

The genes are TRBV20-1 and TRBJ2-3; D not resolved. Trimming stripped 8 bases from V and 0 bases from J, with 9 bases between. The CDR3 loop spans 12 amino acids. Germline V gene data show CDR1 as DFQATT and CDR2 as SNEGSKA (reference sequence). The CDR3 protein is CSKGISTDTQYF. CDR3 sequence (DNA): TGCAGTAAGGGTATCAGCACAGATACGCAGTATTTT.

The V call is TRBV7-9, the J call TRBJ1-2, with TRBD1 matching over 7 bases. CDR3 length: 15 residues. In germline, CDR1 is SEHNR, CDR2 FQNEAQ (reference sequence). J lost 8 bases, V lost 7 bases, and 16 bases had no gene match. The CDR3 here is CASTESTGDTRGYTF. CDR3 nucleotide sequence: TGTGCCAGCACCGAATCCACAGGGGATACTCGGGGCTACACCTTC.

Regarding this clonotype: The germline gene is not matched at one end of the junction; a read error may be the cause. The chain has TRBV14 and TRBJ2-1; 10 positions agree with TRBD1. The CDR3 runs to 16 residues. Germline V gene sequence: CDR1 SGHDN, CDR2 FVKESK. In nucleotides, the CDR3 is TGTGCCAGCAGCCAAGCAGGACAGGGGGTTTACAATGAGGAGTTCTTC. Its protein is CASSQAGQGVYNEEFF. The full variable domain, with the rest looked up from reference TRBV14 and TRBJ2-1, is EAGVTQFPSHSVIEKGQTVTLRCDPISGHDNLYWYRRVMGKEIKFLLHFVKESKQDESGMPNNRFLAERTGGTYSTLKVQPAELEDSGVYFCASSQAGQGVYNEEFFGPGTRLTVL.

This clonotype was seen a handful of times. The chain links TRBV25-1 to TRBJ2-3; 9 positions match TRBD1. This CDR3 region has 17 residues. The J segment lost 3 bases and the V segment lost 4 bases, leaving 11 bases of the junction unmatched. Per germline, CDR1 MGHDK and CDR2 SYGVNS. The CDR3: CASSVSKDRGPTDTQYF. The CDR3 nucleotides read TGTGCCAGCAGTGTTTCCAAGGACAGGGGCCCGACAGATACGCAGTATTTT.

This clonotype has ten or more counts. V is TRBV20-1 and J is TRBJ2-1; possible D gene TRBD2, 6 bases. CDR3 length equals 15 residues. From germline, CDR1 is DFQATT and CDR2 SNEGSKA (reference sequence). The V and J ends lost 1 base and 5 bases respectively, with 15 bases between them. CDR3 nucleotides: TGCAGTGCTAGAGGGTCGGAGGGCCGCGACAATGAGCAGTTCTTC. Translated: CSARGSEGRDNEQFF.

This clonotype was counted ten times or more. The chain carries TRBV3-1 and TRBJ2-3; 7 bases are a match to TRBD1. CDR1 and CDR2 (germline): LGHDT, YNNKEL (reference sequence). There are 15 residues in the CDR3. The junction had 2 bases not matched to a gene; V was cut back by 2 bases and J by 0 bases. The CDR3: CASSQRGRSTDTQYF. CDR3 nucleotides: TGTGCCAGCAGCCAAAGGGGGCGAAGCACAGATACGCAGTATTTT.

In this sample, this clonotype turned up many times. CDR3 nucleotides: TGTGCCAGCAGCCAAGACAGGGTTCCAGGAAACACCATATATTTT. This encodes CASSQDRVPGNTIYF. V gene TRBV3-1 combines with J gene TRBJ1-3; a weak D match, TRBD1 (5 bases). CDR1 is LGHDT and CDR2 is YNNKEL in the germline V gene (reference sequence). There are 15 residues in the CDR3. The V gene lost 0 bases and the J gene lost 4 bases, with 10 bases spanning the gap. Full variable domain (rest looked up from reference TRBV3-1 and TRBJ1-3): DTAVSQTPKYLVTQMGNDKSIKCEQNLGHDTMYWYKQDSKKFLKIMFSYNNKELIINETVPNRFSPKSPDKAHLNLHINSLELGDSAVYFCASSQDRVPGNTIYFGEGSWLTVV.

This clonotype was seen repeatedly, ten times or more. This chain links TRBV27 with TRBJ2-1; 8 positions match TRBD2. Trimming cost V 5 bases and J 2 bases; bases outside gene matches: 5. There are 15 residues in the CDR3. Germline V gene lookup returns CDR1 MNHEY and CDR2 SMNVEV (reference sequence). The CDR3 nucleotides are TGTGCCAGCAGTGCCGGGACTAGGGCCTACAATGAGCAGTTCTTC. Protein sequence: CASSAGTRAYNEQFF.

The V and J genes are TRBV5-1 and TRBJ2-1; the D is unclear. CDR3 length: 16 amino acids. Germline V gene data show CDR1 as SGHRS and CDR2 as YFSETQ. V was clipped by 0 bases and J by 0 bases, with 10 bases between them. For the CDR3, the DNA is TGCGCCAGCAGCTTGGTAGGAGACAACTCCTACAATGAGCAGTTCTTC. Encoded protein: CASSLVGDNSYNEQFF.

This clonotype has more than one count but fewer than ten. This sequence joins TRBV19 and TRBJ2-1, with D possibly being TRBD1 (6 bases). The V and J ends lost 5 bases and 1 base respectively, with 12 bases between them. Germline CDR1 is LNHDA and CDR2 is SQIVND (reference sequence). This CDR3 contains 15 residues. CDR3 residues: CASSEGVWSYNEQFF. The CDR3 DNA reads TGTGCCAGTAGTGAGGGGGTCTGGTCCTACAATGAGCAGTTCTTC.

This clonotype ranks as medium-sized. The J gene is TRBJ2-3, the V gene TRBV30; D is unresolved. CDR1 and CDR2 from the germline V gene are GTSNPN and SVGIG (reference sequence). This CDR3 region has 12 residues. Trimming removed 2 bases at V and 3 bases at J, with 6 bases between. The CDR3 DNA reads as TGTGCCTGGAGTCCCGGGACAGATACGCAGTATTTT. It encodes CAWSPGTDTQYF.

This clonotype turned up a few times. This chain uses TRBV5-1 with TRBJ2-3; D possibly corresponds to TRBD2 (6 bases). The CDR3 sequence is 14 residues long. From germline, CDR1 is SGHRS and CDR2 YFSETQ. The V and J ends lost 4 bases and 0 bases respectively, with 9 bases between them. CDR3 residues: CASSTTSSTDTQYF. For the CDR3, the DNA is TGCGCCAGCAGCACCACTAGCAGCACAGATACGCAGTATTTT.

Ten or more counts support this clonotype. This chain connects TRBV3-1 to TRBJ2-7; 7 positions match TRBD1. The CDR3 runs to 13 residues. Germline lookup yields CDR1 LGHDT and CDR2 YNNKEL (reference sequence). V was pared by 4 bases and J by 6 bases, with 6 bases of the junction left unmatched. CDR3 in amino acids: CASSRDGTVEQYF. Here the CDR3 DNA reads TGTGCCAGCAGCCGGGATGGGACAGTCGAGCAGTACTTC.

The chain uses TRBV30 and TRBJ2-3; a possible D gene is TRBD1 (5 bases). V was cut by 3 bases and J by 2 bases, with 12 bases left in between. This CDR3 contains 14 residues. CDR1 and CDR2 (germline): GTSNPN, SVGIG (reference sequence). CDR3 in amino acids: CAWSADTSTDTQYF. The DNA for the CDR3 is TGTGCCTGGAGCGCGGACACCTCCACAGATACGCAGTATTTT.

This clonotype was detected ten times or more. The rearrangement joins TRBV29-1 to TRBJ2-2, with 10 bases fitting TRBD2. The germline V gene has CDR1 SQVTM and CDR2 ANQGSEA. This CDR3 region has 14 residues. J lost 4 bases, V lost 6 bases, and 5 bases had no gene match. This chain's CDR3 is CSVATSGATGELFF. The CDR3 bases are TGCAGCGTCGCCACTAGCGGGGCCACCGGGGAGCTGTTTTTT.

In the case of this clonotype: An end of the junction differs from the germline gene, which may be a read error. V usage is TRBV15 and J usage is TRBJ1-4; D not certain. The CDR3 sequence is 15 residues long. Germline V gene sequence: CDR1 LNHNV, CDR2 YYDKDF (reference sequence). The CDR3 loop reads CATSRVRSPNGKLFF. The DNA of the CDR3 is TGTGCCACCAGCAGAGTAAGGAGTCCTAATGGAAAACTGTTTTTT.

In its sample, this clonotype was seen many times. CDR3 DNA sequence: TGCAGTGCTAGAGTCTCAGGGGTTCAGCCCCAGCATTTT. Translating it yields CSARVSGVQPQHF. The chain employs TRBV20-1 and TRBJ1-5, with D perhaps matching TRBD1 (6 bases). V lost 1 base and J 6 bases, leaving 10 bases between the germline ends. CDR3 length: 13 residues. Germline loops: CDR1 DFQATT, CDR2 SNEGSKA (reference sequence).

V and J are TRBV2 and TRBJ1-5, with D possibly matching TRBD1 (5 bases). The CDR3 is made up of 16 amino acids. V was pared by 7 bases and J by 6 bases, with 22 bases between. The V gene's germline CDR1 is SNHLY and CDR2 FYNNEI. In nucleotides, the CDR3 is TGTGCCAGCAATTTCATGGGGGGAGGGAACAGTCAGCCCCAGCATTTT. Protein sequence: CASNFMGGGNSQPQHF.